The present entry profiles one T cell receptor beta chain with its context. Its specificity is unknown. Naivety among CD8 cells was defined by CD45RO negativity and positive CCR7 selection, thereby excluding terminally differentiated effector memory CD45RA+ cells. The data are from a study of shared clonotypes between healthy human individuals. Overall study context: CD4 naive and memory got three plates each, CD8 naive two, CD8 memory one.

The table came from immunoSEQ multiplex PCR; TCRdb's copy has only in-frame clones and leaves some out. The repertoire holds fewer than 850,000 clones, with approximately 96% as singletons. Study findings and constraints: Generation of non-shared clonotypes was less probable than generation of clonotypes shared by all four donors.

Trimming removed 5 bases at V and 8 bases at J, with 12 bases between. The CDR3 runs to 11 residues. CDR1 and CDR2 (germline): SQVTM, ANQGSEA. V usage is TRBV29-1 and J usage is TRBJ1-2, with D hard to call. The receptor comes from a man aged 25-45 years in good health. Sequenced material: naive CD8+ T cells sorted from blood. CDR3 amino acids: CSVRREDGYTF. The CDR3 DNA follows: TGCAGCGTTAGGAGGGAGGACGGCTACACCTTC. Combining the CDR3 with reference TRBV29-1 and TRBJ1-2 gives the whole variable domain SAVISQKPSRDICQRGTSLTIQCQVDSQVTMMFWYRQQPGQSLTLIATANQGSEATYESGFVIDKFPISRPNLTFSTLTVSNMSPEDSSIYLCSVRREDGYTFGSGTRLTVV.